The 30 T cell receptor beta chains given below trace back to one sample, sequenced in a study of tumour-infiltrating T cells in Burkitt lymphoma. TCRdb keeps only in-frame clones here, not all; method: immunoSEQ multiplex PCR. The data hold 4,500 to 6,000 clones, with around 13% observed a single time. The material sequenced was tumor tissue. Receptors were obtained from a human donor with Burkitt lymphoma.

This clone has only a few counts. V gene TRBV18 combines with J gene TRBJ1-5; D gene uncertain. Germline loops: CDR1 KGHSH, CDR2 LQKENI. Trimming left V 5 bases short and J 8 bases short, with 13 bases between. The CDR3 has 13 amino acids. The chain's CDR3 is CASSAQKEKPQHF. CDR3 DNA: TGTGCCAGCTCAGCCCAGAAAGAAAAGCCCCAGCATTTT.

This clone was detected only a few times. One end of the junction varies from germline; a read error may be responsible. CDR3 DNA: TGCGCCAGCAGCCAAGCGGCGGGAGATTTTTACGAGCAGTACTTT. This sequence encodes CASSQAAGDFYEQYF. The chain is built from TRBV4-3 and TRBJ2-7, with 7 bases identical to TRBD2. Per the germline V gene, CDR1 is LGHNA and CDR2 is YSLEER. The CDR3 sequence is 15 residues long.

This clone was picked up a small number of times. This chain joins TRBV7-8 and TRBJ2-6; D gene unclear. Trimming left V 3 bases short and J 0 bases short, with 9 bases between. CDR1 and CDR2 from the germline V gene are SGHVS and FQNEAQ. This CDR3 has 16 amino acids. CDR3 amino acids: CASSFRSYSGANVLTF. The DNA of the CDR3 is TGTGCCAGCAGCTTCCGGAGTTACTCTGGGGCCAACGTCCTGACTTTC.

This chain joins TRBV4-3 and TRBJ2-3; D uncertain. V lost 4 bases and J 5 bases, leaving 10 bases between the germline ends. CDR3 length: 13 amino acids. Germline V CDR1 and CDR2: LGHNA, YSLEER. The CDR3 DNA reads TGCGCCAGCAGCCTACGGACGGAAGATACGCAGTATTTT. Its translation is CASSLRTEDTQYF.

Only a few counts were recorded for this clone. Here the CDR3 DNA reads TGTGCCAGCAGTGATCACAGGGGGCCCCTTTACTATAGCAATCAGCCCCAGCATTTT. Translating gives CASSDHRGPLYYSNQPQHF. The V and J genes are TRBV6-1 and TRBJ1-5; 9 nucleotides agree with TRBD1. Unmatched junction bases numbered 12, after V lost 3 bases and J lost 0 bases. The CDR3 extends over 19 amino acids. Germline CDR1 and CDR2: MNHNS and SASEGT.

The chain joins TRBV4-3 to TRBJ2-1, with 10 nucleotides matching TRBD1. The CDR3 is 17 residues long. Per the germline V gene, CDR1 is LGHNA and CDR2 is YSLEER. V trimming: 2 bases; J trimming: 2 bases; junction bases outside the gene matches: 6. Written as DNA, the CDR3 is TGCGCCAGCAGCCAAAACCCCGGGACAGGGGCCTACAATGAGCAGTTCTTC. This gives the protein CASSQNPGTGAYNEQFF.

The rearrangement uses TRBV28 and TRBJ1-1; tentatively, D is TRBD1 (5 bases). The CDR3 runs to 14 residues. V gave up 2 bases and J gave up 5 bases, with 12 bases separating them. The germline V gene has CDR1 MDHEN and CDR2 SYDVKM. The CDR3 nucleotides are TGTGCCAGCAGTTTACGTGGGGGAAAAACTGAAGCTTTCTTT. Residues: CASSLRGGKTEAFF.

V gene TRBV2 combines with J gene TRBJ1-5; D might be TRBD1 (5 bases). Germline values: CDR1 SNHLY, CDR2 FYNNEI. V lost 4 bases, J lost 1 base, and 14 bases lay in between. The CDR3 totals 16 residues. The CDR3 nucleotides read TGTGCCAGCAGTGTTCAGGGTAGCAGAAGCAATCAGCCCCAGCATTTT. Translating it yields CASSVQGSRSNQPQHF. Using reference TRBV2 and TRBJ1-5 for the parts outside the CDR3, the full variable domain is EPEVTQTPSHQVTQMGQEVILRCVPISNHLYFYWYRQILGQKVEFLVSFYNNEISEKSEIFDDQFSVERPDGSNFTLKIRSTKLEDSAMYFCASSVQGSRSNQPQHFGDGTRLSIL.

This clone is labeled as large. This chain links TRBV28 with TRBJ1-6; D gene unclear. CDR3 length: 15 amino acids. CDR1 and CDR2 (germline): MDHEN, SYDVKM. V dropped 7 bases and J dropped 3 bases, with 13 bases sitting between them. In DNA, the CDR3 is TGTGCCAGCAACAAGGGCTGGGACTATAATTCACCCCTCCACTTT. It is translated as CASNKGWDYNSPLHF. The variable domain in full, completed from reference TRBV28 and TRBJ1-6, reads DVKVTQSSRYLVKRTGEKVFLECVQDMDHENMFWYRQDPGLGLRLIYFSYDVKMKEKGDIPEGYSVSREKKERFSLILESASTNQTSMYLCASNKGWDYNSPLHFGNGTRLTVT.

This clone was picked up a small number of times. The rearrangement joins TRBV28 to TRBJ2-7; a weak D match, TRBD1 (6 bases). With 5 bases removed from V and 1 base from J, the gap between germline ends came to 24 bases. This CDR3 is 18 amino acids long. The germline V gene encodes CDR1 MDHEN and CDR2 SYDVKM. This CDR3 reads CASSLLTSSGQISYEQYF. DNA for the CDR3: TGTGCCAGCAGTCTCTTGACATCTTCGGGACAAATTTCCTACGAGCAGTACTTC. The full variable domain, in which reference TRBV28 and TRBJ2-7 provide the parts outside the CDR3, is DVKVTQSSRYLVKRTGEKVFLECVQDMDHENMFWYRQDPGLGLRLIYFSYDVKMKEKGDIPEGYSVSREKKERFSLILESASTNQTSMYLCASSLLTSSGQISYEQYFGPGTRLTVT.

The CDR3 bases are TGCGCCAGCAGCCCGACTAGCGGGGGTTACAATGAGCAGTTCTTC. Translating it yields CASSPTSGGYNEQFF. The chain carries TRBV5-1 and TRBJ2-1, with 12 bases lining up with TRBD2. The CDR3 totals 15 residues. Germline CDR1 and CDR2: SGHRS and YFSETQ. With 4 bases clipped from V and 4 bases from J, the junction kept 3 bases outside the gene matches.

This clone was observed a few times. V and J are TRBV15 and TRBJ1-2; 7 bases are a match to TRBD1. Germline V gene data show CDR1 as LNHNV and CDR2 as YYDKDF (reference sequence). The junction had 11 bases not matched to a gene; V was cut back by 0 bases and J by 4 bases. The length of the CDR3 is 17 residues. Here the CDR3 DNA reads TGTGCCACCAGCAGAGATTGGTGGCACAGGGGATTCTATGGCTACACCTTC. Translated: CATSRDWWHRGFYGYTF.

This clone was seen a handful of times. The V gene is TRBV21-1, the J gene TRBJ1-5. TRBV21-1 is flagged as a pseudogene. This CDR3 region has 13 residues. The chain's CDR3 is CASSKAGSQPQHF. CDR3 coding DNA: TGTGCCAGCAGCAAAGCCGGGAGCCAGCCCCAGCATTTT.

This CDR3 is CASSLWGSNEQFF. The CDR3 DNA sequence: TGTGCCAGCAGTTTATGGGGCAGCAACGAGCAGTTCTTC. The chain links TRBV28 to TRBJ2-1; D remains unclear. The CDR3 consists of 13 residues. Germline CDR1 and CDR2: MDHEN and SYDVKM. The ends were cut back, 0 bases at V and 10 bases at J, with 10 bases in the middle.

This clone was observed a few times. CDR3 protein: CASSQASGTFRYEQYF. CDR3 sequence (DNA): TGTGCCAGCAGCCAAGCCTCCGGGACCTTCCGCTACGAGCAGTACTTC. J is TRBJ2-7 and V is TRBV14; D assignment may be TRBD1 or TRBD2 (5 bases each). V gave up 1 base and J gave up 3 bases, with 16 bases separating them. The CDR3 loop spans 16 amino acids. Germline CDR1 reads SGHDN; CDR2 reads FVKESK.

This rearrangement joins TRBV2 to TRBJ1-4; 9 bases match TRBD1. CDR1 is SNHLY, CDR2 FYNNEI, per germline. Trimming cost V 4 bases and J 3 bases; bases outside gene matches: 3. The CDR3 has 15 amino acids. The CDR3 loop is CASSGDRVSNEKLFF. In nucleotides, the CDR3 is TGTGCCAGCAGTGGGGACAGGGTATCTAATGAAAAACTGTTTTTT.

This sequence joins TRBV2 and TRBJ2-7; 12 positions agree with TRBD2. V trimming: 10 bases; J trimming: 7 bases; junction bases outside the gene matches: 5. The CDR3 loop spans 12 amino acids. Per germline, CDR1 SNHLY and CDR2 FYNNEI. The CDR3 bases are TGTGCCACCGAGACTAGCGGGAGTGAGCAGTACTTC. Amino acids: CATETSGSEQYF.

The chain carries TRBV27 and TRBJ2-7; D is unresolved. Germline V gives CDR1 MNHEY, CDR2 SMNVEV (reference sequence). CDR3 length: 15 amino acids. Trimming pared 3 bases from V and 0 bases from J, leaving 12 bases between. The CDR3 loop reads CASSFQDADSYEQYF. Written as DNA, the CDR3 is TGTGCCAGCAGTTTTCAGGATGCGGACTCCTACGAGCAGTACTTC.

The V gene is TRBV5-8, the J gene TRBJ2-1; D gene uncertain. V lost 2 bases and J 1 base, leaving 19 bases between the germline ends. The CDR3 has 18 amino acids. The germline CDR1 and CDR2 sequences are SGHTS and YDEGEE. CDR3 region: CASSLTFGSGASYNEQFF. Written as DNA, the CDR3 is TGTGCCAGCAGCTTAACATTTGGGTCTGGCGCATCCTACAATGAGCAGTTCTTC.

Here the CDR3 DNA reads TGTGCCAGAAGCTTGGTAGGGAACGAGCAGTACTTC. Amino acid sequence: CARSLVGNEQYF. The rearrangement joins TRBV5-3 to TRBJ2-7; no reliable D call. TRBV5-3 is designated an ORF whose function remains uncertain. The CDR3 extends over 12 amino acids. V was pared by 0 bases and J by 5 bases, with 6 bases between.

The chain recombines TRBV6-5 with TRBJ2-1; D uncertain. Trimming took 0 bases from V and 4 from J, leaving 13 bases between them. This CDR3 has 16 amino acids. CDR1 MNHEY and CDR2 SVGAGI come from the germline V gene. The CDR3 protein is CASSYSVWATYNEQFF. The CDR3 DNA reads TGTGCCAGCAGTTACTCGGTGTGGGCAACATACAATGAGCAGTTCTTC.

The chain recombines TRBV29-1 with TRBJ2-1, with 10 nucleotides matching TRBD2. V lost 3 bases and J lost 9; bases outside the gene matches: 5. This CDR3 comprises 13 residues. Germline V CDR1 and CDR2: SQVTM, ANQGSEA. The DNA of the CDR3 is TGCAGCGTTGATCTAGCGGGGGTAGTTGAGCAGTTCTTC. It translates to CSVDLAGVVEQFF.

There are a few counts of this clone. At one end the junction does not follow the germline gene, possibly because of a read error. The chain employs TRBV5-1 and TRBJ2-7, with a possible D match to TRBD1 (5 bases). The germline V gene has CDR1 SGHRS and CDR2 YFSETQ. The CDR3 totals 14 residues. Written as DNA, the CDR3 is TGTGCCAGCAGCTCTCGCAGGGCAGAGTACGAGCAGTACTTC. Protein sequence: CASSSRRAEYEQYF.

This clone is medium-sized by share. The CDR3 DNA sequence: TGTGCCAGCAAAATGGCGTTTAGCGGGAGACCCTACGAGCAGTACTTC. Protein sequence: CASKMAFSGRPYEQYF. The rearrangement links TRBV28 to TRBJ2-7; 9 bases are a match to TRBD2. This CDR3 region has 16 residues. V shed 7 bases and J 2 bases; nucleotides not matched to a gene: 12. Germline values: CDR1 MDHEN, CDR2 SYDVKM.

The chain has TRBV5-1 and TRBJ1-6; D unresolved. This CDR3 region has 16 residues. V was trimmed by 4 bases and J by 7 bases, leaving 18 bases between them. CDR1 SGHRS and CDR2 YFSETQ come from the germline V gene. The CDR3 coding sequence is TGCGCCAGCAGCGCCGGCCCGGGGTTCAGGAATTCACCCCTCCACTTT. It translates to CASSAGPGFRNSPLHF.

The V and J genes are TRBV28 and TRBJ1-4, with 7 positions matching TRBD1. The CDR3 covers 14 residues. Germline-derived CDR1 and CDR2 are MDHEN and SYDVKM. V shed 7 bases, J shed 4 bases, and the junction held 6 bases outside the gene matches. For the CDR3, the DNA is TGTGCCAGCAACGGGGACAGACTTAATGAAAAACTGTTTTTT. Protein: CASNGDRLNEKLFF.

V and J are TRBV6-5 and TRBJ2-1; D could derive from TRBD1 or TRBD2 (6 bases each). The V end lost 3 bases, the J end lost 3 bases, and 12 bases lay between the germline ends. Per the germline V gene, CDR1 is MNHEY and CDR2 is SVGAGI. This CDR3 spans 15 amino acids. CDR3 in DNA: TGTGCCAGCAGTTATGGAGGGGACATCTACAATGAGCAGTTCTTC. Its protein product is CASSYGGDIYNEQFF.

This clone has more than one count but fewer than ten. V and J are TRBV29-1 and TRBJ1-1; TRBD1 agrees at 9 bases. The germline V gene encodes CDR1 SQVTM and CDR2 ANQGSEA. The CDR3 runs 14 residues. Germline trimming cut 8 bases from V and 1 base from J; bases unmatched to any gene: 8. The CDR3: CSYTPTGGNTEAFF. CDR3 nucleotide sequence: TGCAGCTATACCCCGACAGGGGGGAACACTGAAGCTTTCTTT.

The J gene is TRBJ2-3, the V gene TRBV7-2, with D perhaps TRBD2 (6 bases). Germline-derived CDR1 and CDR2 are SGHTA and FQGNSA. The CDR3 consists of 14 residues. The V end lost 4 bases, the J end lost 3 bases, and 11 bases lay between the germline ends. The DNA for the CDR3 is TGTGCCAGCAGCTCTCCCGGGAGAACAGATACGCAGTATTTT. Encoded protein: CASSSPGRTDTQYF.

This clone came up a few times. The identical CDR3 is also encoded by other nucleotide sequences in the sample. The chain recombines TRBV7-2 with TRBJ1-5, with a tentative D call TRBD1 (5 bases). There are 15 residues in the CDR3. CDR1 and CDR2 (germline): SGHTA, FQGNSA. V lost 5 bases and J lost 0, with 11 bases in between. The DNA for the CDR3 is TGTGCCAGCAGCCGGGACTACTATAGCAATCAGCCCCAGCATTTT. Translation: CASSRDYYSNQPQHF.